This T cell receptor (beta chain) originates from a study of T cell responses to AZD1222 COVID-19 vaccine. As concerns this clone: No antigen is known for it.

This CDR3 is 14 amino acids long. Germline CDR1 and CDR2: MNHEY and SVGAGI. Between the trimmed V and J ends, which lost 2 bases and 5 bases, there was a span of 12 bases. Clones were read by immunoSEQ multiplex PCR, and TCRdb kept only the in-frame ones, dropping some. In the table there are about 220,000 clones, around 93% of which are singletons. General study results and limits: The span of vaccine-associated CD4 TCRs extended across spike, with dominance at 160-218 and 743-854. Nearly half of spike-specific TCRs reportedly go after variant regions that carry no mutations. Researchers took repertoire samples only after the peak T cell response had come. Most donors were white British, females outnumbered males, and clonal diversity was possibly underestimated.

The receptor was isolated from an adult in good health. The input for sequencing was peripheral blood, taken on day 0 of MenACWY control vaccination. The chain couples TRBV6-5 to TRBJ1-2; D is perhaps TRBD1 (5 bases). CDR3 loop: CASSYTRQGYGYTF. Here the CDR3 DNA reads TGTGCCAGCAGTTACACCAGGCAGGGTTATGGCTACACCTTC.